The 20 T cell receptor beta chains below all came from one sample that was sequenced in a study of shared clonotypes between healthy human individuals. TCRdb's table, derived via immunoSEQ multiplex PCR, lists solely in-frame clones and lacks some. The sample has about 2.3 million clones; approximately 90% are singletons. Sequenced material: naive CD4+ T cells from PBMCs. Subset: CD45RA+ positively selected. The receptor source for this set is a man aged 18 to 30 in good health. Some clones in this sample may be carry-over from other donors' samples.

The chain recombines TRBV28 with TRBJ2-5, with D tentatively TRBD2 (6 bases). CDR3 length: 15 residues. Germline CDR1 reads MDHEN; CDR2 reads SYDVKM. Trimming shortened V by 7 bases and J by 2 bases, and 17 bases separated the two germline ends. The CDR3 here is CASNTVGGPQETQYF. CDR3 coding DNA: TGTGCCAGCAACACCGTGGGGGGACCACAAGAGACCCAGTACTTC.

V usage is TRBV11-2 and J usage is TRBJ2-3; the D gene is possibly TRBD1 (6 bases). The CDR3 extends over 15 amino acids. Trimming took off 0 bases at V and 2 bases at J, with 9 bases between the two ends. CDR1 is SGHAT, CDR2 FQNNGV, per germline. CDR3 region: CASSLDRGATDTQYF. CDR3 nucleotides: TGTGCCAGCAGCTTAGACAGGGGCGCCACAGATACGCAGTATTTT. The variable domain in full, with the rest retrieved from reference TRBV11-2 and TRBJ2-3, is EAGVAQSPRYKIIEKRQSVAFWCNPISGHATLYWYQQILGQGPKLLIQFQNNGVVDDSQLPKDRFSAERLKGVDSTLKIQPAKLEDSAVYLCASSLDRGATDTQYFGPGTRLTVL.

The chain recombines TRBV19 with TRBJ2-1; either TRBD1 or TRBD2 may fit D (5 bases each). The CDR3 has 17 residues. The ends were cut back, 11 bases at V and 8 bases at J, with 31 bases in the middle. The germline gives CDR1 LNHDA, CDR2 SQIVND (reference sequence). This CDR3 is CALLKIPGTRMGDEQFF. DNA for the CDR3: TGTGCCCTATTAAAGATCCCCGGGACCCGAATGGGCGATGAGCAGTTCTTC.

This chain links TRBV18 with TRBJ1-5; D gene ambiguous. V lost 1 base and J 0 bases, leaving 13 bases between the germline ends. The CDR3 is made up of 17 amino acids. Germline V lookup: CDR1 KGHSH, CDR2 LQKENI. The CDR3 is CASSPRSREGSNQPQHF. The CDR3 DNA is TGTGCCAGCTCACCACGATCCCGGGAGGGTAGCAATCAGCCCCAGCATTTT.

In nucleotides, the CDR3 is TGTGCCAGCAGCCTGACAGGGGGCGTAGGTGGCTACACCTTC. It yields the protein CASSLTGGVGGYTF. The V call is TRBV7-2, the J call TRBJ1-2, with 10 bases that match TRBD1. The CDR3 loop spans 14 amino acids. Trimming removed 5 bases from V and 7 bases from J; junction bases left unmatched: 7. CDR1 is SGHTA and CDR2 is FQGNSA in the germline V gene.

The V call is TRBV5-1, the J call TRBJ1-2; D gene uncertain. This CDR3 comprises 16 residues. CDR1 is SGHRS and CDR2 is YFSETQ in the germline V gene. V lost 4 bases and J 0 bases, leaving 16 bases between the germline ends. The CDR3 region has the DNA TGCGCCAGCAGCCTGGGATACCAGCCAGCTAACTATGGCTACACCTTC. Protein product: CASSLGYQPANYGYTF.

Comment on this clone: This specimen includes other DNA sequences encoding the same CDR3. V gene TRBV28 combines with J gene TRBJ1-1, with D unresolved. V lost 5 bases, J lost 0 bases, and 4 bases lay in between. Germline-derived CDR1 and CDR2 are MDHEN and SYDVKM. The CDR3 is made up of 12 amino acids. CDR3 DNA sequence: TGTGCCAGCAGTATTTTGAACACTGAAGCTTTCTTT. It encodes CASSILNTEAFF. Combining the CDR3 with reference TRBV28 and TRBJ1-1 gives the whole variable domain DVKVTQSSRYLVKRTGEKVFLECVQDMDHENMFWYRQDPGLGLRLIYFSYDVKMKEKGDIPEGYSVSREKKERFSLILESASTNQTSMYLCASSILNTEAFFGQGTRLTVV.

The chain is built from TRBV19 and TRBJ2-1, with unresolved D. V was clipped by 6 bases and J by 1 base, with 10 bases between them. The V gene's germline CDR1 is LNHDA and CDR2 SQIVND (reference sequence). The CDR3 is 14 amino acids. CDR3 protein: CASSEARSYNEQFF. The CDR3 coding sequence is TGTGCCAGTAGCGAGGCTAGGTCCTACAATGAGCAGTTCTTC.

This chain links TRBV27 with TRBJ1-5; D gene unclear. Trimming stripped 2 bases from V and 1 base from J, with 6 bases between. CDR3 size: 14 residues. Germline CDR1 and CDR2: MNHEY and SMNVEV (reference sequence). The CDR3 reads CASSLKGSNQPQHF. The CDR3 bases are TGTGCCAGCAGTTTAAAGGGAAGCAATCAGCCCCAGCATTTT.

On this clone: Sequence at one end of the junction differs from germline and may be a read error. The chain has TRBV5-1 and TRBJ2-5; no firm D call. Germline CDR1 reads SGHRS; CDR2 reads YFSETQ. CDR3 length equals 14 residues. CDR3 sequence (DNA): TGCGCCAGCAGCTTAACAACCGACCAGGAGACCCAGTACTTC. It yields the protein CASSLTTDQETQYF.

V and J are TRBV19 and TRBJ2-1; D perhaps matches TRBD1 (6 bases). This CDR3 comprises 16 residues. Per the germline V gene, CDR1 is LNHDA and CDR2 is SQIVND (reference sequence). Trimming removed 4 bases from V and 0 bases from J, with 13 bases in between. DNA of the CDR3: TGTGCCAGTAGTACTACCGGGACAATCTCCTACAATGAGCAGTTCTTC. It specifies CASSTTGTISYNEQFF.

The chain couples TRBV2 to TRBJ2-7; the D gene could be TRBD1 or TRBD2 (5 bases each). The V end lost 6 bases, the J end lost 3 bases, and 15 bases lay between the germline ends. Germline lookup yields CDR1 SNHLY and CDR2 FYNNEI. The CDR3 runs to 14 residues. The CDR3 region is CASSPRDPDYEQYF. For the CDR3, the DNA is TGTGCCAGCAGCCCCCGGGACCCAGACTACGAGCAGTACTTC.

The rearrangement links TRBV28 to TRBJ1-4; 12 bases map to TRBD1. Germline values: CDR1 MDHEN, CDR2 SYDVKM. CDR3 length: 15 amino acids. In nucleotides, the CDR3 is TGTGCTGGGGGGACAGGGGGCGCAACTAATGAAAAACTGTTTTTT. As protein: CAGGTGGATNEKLFF. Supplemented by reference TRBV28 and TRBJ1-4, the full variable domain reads DVKVTQSSRYLVKRTGEKVFLECVQDMDHENMFWYRQDPGLGLRLIYFSYDVKMKEKGDIPEGYSVSREKKERFSLILESASTNQTSMYLCAGGTGGATNEKLFFGSGTQLSVL.

The CDR3 protein is CASRLTTAVVETQYF. The CDR3 DNA is TGCGCCAGCAGACTTACGACGGCCGTGGTGGAGACCCAGTACTTC. This chain uses TRBV4-1 with TRBJ2-5; no clear D. The CDR3 spans 15 residues. Trimming shortened V by 6 bases and J by 5 bases, and 19 bases separated the two germline ends. From germline, CDR1 is MGHRA and CDR2 YSYEKL.

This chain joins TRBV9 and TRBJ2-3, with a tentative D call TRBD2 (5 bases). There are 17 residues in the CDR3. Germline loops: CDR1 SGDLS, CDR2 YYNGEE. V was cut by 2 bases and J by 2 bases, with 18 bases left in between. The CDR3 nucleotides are TGTGCCAGCAGCGTCGGAGTACGTAGCGACTACACAGATACGCAGTATTTT. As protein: CASSVGVRSDYTDTQYF. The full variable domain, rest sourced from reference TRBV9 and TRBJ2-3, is DSGVTQTPKHLITATGQRVTLRCSPRSGDLSVYWYQQSLDQGLQFLIQYYNGEERAKGNILERFSAQQFPDLHSELNLSSLELGDSALYFCASSVGVRSDYTDTQYFGPGTRLTVL.

CDR3 nucleotide sequence: TGTGCCAGCTCACCGATCTTATCAGGTGGAGATACGCAGTATTTT. Translated, it gives CASSPILSGGDTQYF. The V and J genes are TRBV18 and TRBJ2-3; unclear D gene. The CDR3 sequence is 15 residues long. Germline assignment: CDR1 KGHSH and CDR2 LQKENI. The ends were cut back, 3 bases at V and 5 bases at J, with 15 bases in the middle.

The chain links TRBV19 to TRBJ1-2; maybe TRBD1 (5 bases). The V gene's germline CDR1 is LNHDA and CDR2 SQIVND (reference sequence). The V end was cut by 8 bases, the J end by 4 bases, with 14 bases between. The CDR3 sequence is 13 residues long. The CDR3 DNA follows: TGTGCCAGTCGAACCGGGACGGCCTATGGCTACACCTTC. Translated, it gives CASRTGTAYGYTF. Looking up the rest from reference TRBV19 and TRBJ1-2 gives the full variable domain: DGGITQSPKYLFRKEGQNVTLSCEQNLNHDAMYWYRQDPGQGLRLIYYSQIVNDFQKGDIAEGYSVSREKKESFPLTVTSAQKNPTAFYLCASRTGTAYGYTFGSGTRLTVV.

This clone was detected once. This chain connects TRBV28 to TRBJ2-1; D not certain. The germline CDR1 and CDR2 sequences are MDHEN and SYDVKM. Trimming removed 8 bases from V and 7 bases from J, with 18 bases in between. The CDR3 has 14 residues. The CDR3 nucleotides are TGTGCCAGCCGCGCGAGGTTCGAGACGAATGAGCAGTTCTTC. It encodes CASRARFETNEQFF.

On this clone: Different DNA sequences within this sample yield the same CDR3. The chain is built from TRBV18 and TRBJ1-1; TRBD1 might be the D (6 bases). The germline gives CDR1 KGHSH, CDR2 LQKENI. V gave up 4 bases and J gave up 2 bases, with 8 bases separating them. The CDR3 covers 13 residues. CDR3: CASSLDRNTEAFF. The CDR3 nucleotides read TGTGCCAGCTCACTGGACAGAAACACTGAAGCTTTCTTT.

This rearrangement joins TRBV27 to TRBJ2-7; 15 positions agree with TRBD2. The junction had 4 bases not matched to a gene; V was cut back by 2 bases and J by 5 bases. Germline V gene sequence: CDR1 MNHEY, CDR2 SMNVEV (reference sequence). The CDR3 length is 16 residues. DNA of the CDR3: TGTGCCAGCAGTTTAAGGACTAGCGGGAGGGCCCACGAGCAGTACTTC. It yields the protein CASSLRTSGRAHEQYF.